This TCR beta chain was identified in a study of CD8 T cells in Susac syndrome. Trimming cost V 5 bases and J 7 bases, with 14 bases left between them. Germline values: CDR1 LNHDA, CDR2 SQIVND (reference sequence). The CDR3 totals 14 residues. With random hexamers, reverse transcription was performed on about 0.5 to 1 ug of RNA. TCRdb analysed the immunoSEQ multiplex PCR reads with MiXCR anew, one entry per CDR3 protein. The sample includes some 110,000 distinct CDR3 sequences, 85% to 95% of them seen just once. The sequence came from a human donor with Susac syndrome. Sequenced sample: CD8+ T cells from PBMCs. The chain combines TRBV19 with TRBJ2-2; maybe TRBD1 (6 bases). DNA for the CDR3: TGTGCCAGTAGTTTGGGACATCCCAGCGGGGAGCTGTTTTTT. This translates into CASSLGHPSGELFF.